This is a list of T cell receptor beta chains from one sample in a study of shared T cell receptors in the human thymus. TCRdb's table, derived via immunoSEQ multiplex PCR, lists solely in-frame clones and lacks some. The data show hundreds of thousands of clones, with around 87% seen just once and about 0.0094% held by the top ten. These data are also associated with another study on human thymus T cells.

The sample was thymocytes. These receptor sequences come from a boy less than two years old with a congenital heart defect. CDR3s leave out the opening cysteine and the closing phenylalanine or tryptophan. Each record gives: CDR3 protein, V gene, J gene.

cdr3_aa: ASSFGRCGYT
v_call: TRBV28
j_call: TRBJ1-2

cdr3_aa: ASSGGLYGYT
v_call: TRBV5-4
j_call: TRBJ1-2

cdr3_aa: AISGRRGTDTQY
v_call: TRBV10-3
j_call: TRBJ2-3

cdr3_aa: ASSTDSLRGKLF
v_call: TRBV5-4
j_call: TRBJ1-4

cdr3_aa: ASTTLRGSYNEQF
v_call: TRBV27
j_call: TRBJ2-1

cdr3_aa: ASSPGVGTGEMGANVLT
v_call: TRBV5-1
j_call: TRBJ2-6

cdr3_aa: ASSEWGTNEQY
v_call: TRBV25-1
j_call: TRBJ2-7

cdr3_aa: AWSVRGNTGELF
v_call: TRBV30
j_call: TRBJ2-2

cdr3_aa: ASSWGLSAVTTDTQY
v_call: TRBV13
j_call: TRBJ2-3

cdr3_aa: ASSLVGASDSPLH
v_call: TRBV5-1
j_call: TRBJ1-6

cdr3_aa: ASSFPSGGQETQY
v_call: TRBV5-1
j_call: TRBJ2-5

cdr3_aa: ASSQATGLSRGTDTQY
v_call: TRBV4-1
j_call: TRBJ2-3

cdr3_aa: ASGEPGLDYEQY
v_call: TRBV12-5
j_call: TRBJ2-7

cdr3_aa: ASSFRVAGGLKNEQF
v_call: TRBV5-4
j_call: TRBJ2-1

cdr3_aa: ASRRDSLSPLH
v_call: TRBV7-2
j_call: TRBJ1-6

cdr3_aa: ASSYSSWQGYEQY
v_call: TRBV6-5
j_call: TRBJ2-7

cdr3_aa: ASRGLEPFYEQY
v_call: TRBV7-9
j_call: TRBJ2-7

cdr3_aa: ASSPRTSGGTDTQY
v_call: TRBV27
j_call: TRBJ2-3

cdr3_aa: ASSHCNFTDTQY
v_call: TRBV14
j_call: TRBJ2-3

cdr3_aa: ASSSRGRGGYEQY
v_call: TRBV14
j_call: TRBJ2-7

cdr3_aa: ASSTSGGADTQY
v_call: TRBV7-3
j_call: TRBJ2-3

cdr3_aa: ASTMGRSYNSPLH
v_call: TRBV27
j_call: TRBJ1-6

cdr3_aa: ASSFGTGNTEAF
v_call: TRBV5-5
j_call: TRBJ1-1

cdr3_aa: ASSPRGGRRAGELF
v_call: TRBV18
j_call: TRBJ2-2

cdr3_aa: ASSHGRVTYEQY
v_call: TRBV28
j_call: TRBJ2-7

cdr3_aa: AWSFRTGEGDEKLF
v_call: TRBV30
j_call: TRBJ1-4

cdr3_aa: ASSPRGTAREDGLYGYT
v_call: TRBV18
j_call: TRBJ1-2

cdr3_aa: ASTGGSYNEQF
v_call: TRBV6-1
j_call: TRBJ2-1

cdr3_aa: ASSRGDRGHVYNSPLH
v_call: TRBV7-8
j_call: TRBJ1-6

cdr3_aa: SASIGNTIY
v_call: TRBV20-1
j_call: TRBJ1-3

cdr3_aa: ASSQDGGQGSFLNTEAF
v_call: TRBV14
j_call: TRBJ1-1

cdr3_aa: ASSLVRLATGELF
v_call: TRBV7-6
j_call: TRBJ2-2

cdr3_aa: ASSFGTGYDIQY
v_call: TRBV5-6
j_call: TRBJ2-4

cdr3_aa: ASSRGQDYEQY
v_call: TRBV19
j_call: TRBJ2-7

cdr3_aa: ASSQVAPTDTQY
v_call: TRBV14
j_call: TRBJ2-3

cdr3_aa: ASSPKVEGSDEQF
v_call: TRBV5-1
j_call: TRBJ2-1

cdr3_aa: ASSIAGQGGQPQH
v_call: TRBV19
j_call: TRBJ1-5

cdr3_aa: ASSPGTSGHQETQY
v_call: TRBV14
j_call: TRBJ2-5

cdr3_aa: ASSGAGHEAF
v_call: TRBV18
j_call: TRBJ1-1

cdr3_aa: ASSRTDERERGGDTQY
v_call: TRBV14
j_call: TRBJ2-3

cdr3_aa: ASSPTRTGHGYT
v_call: TRBV27
j_call: TRBJ1-2

cdr3_aa: ASSLGPTYNSPLH
v_call: TRBV7-6
j_call: TRBJ1-6

cdr3_aa: ASSLGGQNYNEQF
v_call: TRBV7-2
j_call: TRBJ2-1

cdr3_aa: ASSARDRDEKLF
v_call: TRBV5-1
j_call: TRBJ1-4

cdr3_aa: AWTCGLENTEAF
v_call: TRBV30
j_call: TRBJ1-1

cdr3_aa: ASSDGEKGQMNTEAF
v_call: TRBV6-1
j_call: TRBJ1-1

cdr3_aa: AWSCTSGLAGGRTDTQY
v_call: TRBV30
j_call: TRBJ2-3

cdr3_aa: ASSQGQGTREKLF
v_call: TRBV14
j_call: TRBJ1-4

cdr3_aa: ASSLGVRGSYNEQF
v_call: TRBV5-1
j_call: TRBJ2-1

cdr3_aa: ASNTGGGVQPQH
v_call: TRBV2
j_call: TRBJ1-5

cdr3_aa: ASSKSQASSGLADYNEQF
v_call: TRBV21-1
j_call: TRBJ2-1

cdr3_aa: ASSQVYRAYEQY
v_call: TRBV14
j_call: TRBJ2-7

cdr3_aa: ASSPFFGNSPLH
v_call: TRBV5-1
j_call: TRBJ1-6

cdr3_aa: ASSLELDYEQY
v_call: TRBV6-4
j_call: TRBJ2-7

cdr3_aa: ASRRRTADLTSGQETQY
v_call: TRBV7-2
j_call: TRBJ2-5

cdr3_aa: ASSLVLAQETQY
v_call: TRBV7-2
j_call: TRBJ2-5

cdr3_aa: ASSLAHEYSWGNTIY
v_call: TRBV7-2
j_call: TRBJ1-3

cdr3_aa: ASSRTSGRETQY
v_call: TRBV6-5
j_call: TRBJ2-5

cdr3_aa: ASSYSGSNEKLF
v_call: TRBV6-5
j_call: TRBJ1-4

cdr3_aa: ASSLSGTRNTGELF
v_call: TRBV4-1
j_call: TRBJ2-2